Each of the 27 T cell receptor beta chains below was sequenced from the same sample in a study of T cells in Graves' hyperthyroidism and ophthalmopathy. Researchers amplified the TCR beta CDR3 regions from RNA transcripts. Primed by the HTBI set, a first-round RT-PCR was run on the TCR CDR3. Using its own MiXCR run on the multiplex PCR reads, TCRdb lists one record per CDR3 protein. The data show approximately 640,000 distinct CDR3 sequences, 15% to 20% seen once. The specimen was blood. All receptors derive from a woman in her 30s with Graves' hyperthyroidism.

This clonotype has ten or more counts. The chain carries TRBV11-2 and TRBJ2-3; 9 bases map to TRBD2. Germline values: CDR1 SGHAT, CDR2 FQNNGV. J lost 4 bases, V lost 2 bases, and 7 bases had no gene match. This CDR3 has 16 amino acids. This CDR3 reads CASSLTAGGPADTQYF. The CDR3 DNA sequence: TGTGCCAGCAGCTTAACGGCGGGAGGGCCCGCAGATACGCAGTATTTT.

On this clonotype: A much larger clone lies a single base off, so this may be a read error. The chain combines TRBV7-9 with TRBJ2-7; D may correspond to TRBD1 or TRBD2 (7 bases each). CDR3 length equals 15 residues. CDR1 is SEHNR, CDR2 FQNEAQ, per germline (reference sequence). CDR3 in amino acids: CASGLAGGAWHEQYF. The CDR3 coding sequence is TGTGCCAGCGGCTTAGCAGGGGGGGCGTGGCACGAGCAGTACTTC.

Details on this clonotype: This may stem from a read error, because a much larger clone lies one nucleotide away. The CDR3 carries no conserved terminal phenylalanine or tryptophan, so it likely arises from a read error. The genes are TRBV20-1 and TRBJ2-7, with TRBD2 matching over 9 bases. V trimming: 0 bases; J trimming: 7 bases; junction bases outside the gene matches: 10. CDR3 length: 15 amino acids. CDR1 is DFQATT, CDR2 SNEGSKA, per germline (reference sequence). The CDR3 spells CSARDRAGGLREQYL. The CDR3 region has the DNA TGCAGTGCTAGAGATCGGGCGGGAGGGCTTCGGGAGCAGTACCTC.

This clonotype was observed many times. This chain connects TRBV20-1 to TRBJ2-1; D remains ambiguous. The CDR3 extends over 12 amino acids. Trimming removed 6 bases at V and 5 bases at J, with 11 bases between. Looked up from germline, CDR1 is DFQATT and CDR2 is SNEGSKA (reference sequence). The CDR3 DNA reads TGCAGTGCCCGGCCCAGCAACAATGAGCAGTTCTTC. It translates to CSARPSNNEQFF.

The table lists this clonotype with a few counts. This chain joins TRBV6-6 and TRBJ1-1; D perhaps matches TRBD1 (5 bases). CDR3 length equals 15 residues. The germline V and J ends were trimmed by 2 bases and 1 base, with 11 bases remaining between them. Germline V gene lookup returns CDR1 MNHNY and CDR2 SVGAGI (reference sequence). This CDR3 reads CASSYARRGNTEAFF. The DNA of the CDR3 is TGTGCCAGCAGTTACGCGAGGAGGGGGAACACTGAAGCTTTCTTT.

Notes on this clonotype: The CDR3 ends on some other residue instead of the conserved phenylalanine or tryptophan, so this is likely a read error. This chain joins TRBV9 and TRBJ2-7, with D unclear. CDR1 is SGDLS, CDR2 YYNGEE, per germline. The CDR3 covers 14 residues. V lost 0 bases, J lost 2 bases, and 9 bases lay in between. In DNA form, the CDR3 reads TGTGCCAGCAGCGTAGAGGCTGTCACCTACGAGCAGTACCTC. Encoded protein: CASSVEAVTYEQYL.

This clonotype was counted ten times or more. The gene calls are TRBV5-5 and TRBJ2-3; TRBD2 matches 15 bases. The CDR3 has 16 residues. V shed 3 bases and J 6 bases; nucleotides not matched to a gene: 5. Germline CDR1 and CDR2: SGHKS and YYEKEE (reference sequence). The CDR3 DNA reads as TGTGCCAGCAGCTCGGGACTAGCGGGAGGAGCGGATACGCAGTATTTT. This sequence encodes CASSSGLAGGADTQYF. Complete variable domain (other parts from reference TRBV5-5 and TRBJ2-3): DAGVTQSPTHLIKTRGQQVTLRCSPISGHKSVSWYQQVLGQGPQFIFQYYEKEERGRGNFPDRFSARQFPNYSSELNVNALLLGDSALYLCASSSGLAGGADTQYFGPGTRLTVL.

The chain uses TRBV14 and TRBJ2-2; D is unclear. This CDR3 has 16 residues. Germline CDR1 SGHDN, CDR2 FVKESK. Trimming shortened V by 1 base and J by 1 base, and 10 bases separated the two germline ends. CDR3 DNA: TGTGCCAGCAGCCAAGTTGGCGTAAGGAACACCGGGGAGCTGTTTTTT. The encoded protein is CASSQVGVRNTGELFF.

This clonotype was counted only a few times. This sequence joins TRBV27 and TRBJ1-3; D uncertain. Trimming removed 11 bases from V and 1 base from J, with 12 bases in between. CDR3 size: 13 residues. Looked up from germline, CDR1 is MNHEY and CDR2 is SMNVEV (reference sequence). CDR3 in amino acids: CAVRALSGNTIYF. CDR3 nucleotides: TGTGCCGTGCGGGCCCTGTCTGGAAACACCATATATTTT.

This clonotype was observed a handful of times. The chain joins TRBV6-1 to TRBJ2-3; D not resolved. Germline CDR1 and CDR2: MNHNS and SASEGT. Deletions cut 10 bases from V and 0 bases from J, with 14 bases between. This CDR3 is 14 amino acids long. The CDR3 loop is CATQTGISTDTQYF. In nucleotides, the CDR3 is TGTGCCACCCAAACGGGCATTAGCACAGATACGCAGTATTTT.

The genes are TRBV3-1 and TRBJ2-2; possible D gene TRBD2, 5 bases. The CDR3 covers 14 residues. Germline CDR1 and CDR2: LGHDT and YNNKEL (reference sequence). Trimming cost V 1 base and J 5 bases, with 8 bases left between them. The CDR3 protein is CASSQVGKTGELFF. CDR3 DNA sequence: TGTGCCAGCAGCCAAGTCGGGAAAACCGGGGAGCTGTTTTTT. Using reference TRBV3-1 and TRBJ2-2 for the parts outside the CDR3, the full variable domain is DTAVSQTPKYLVTQMGNDKSIKCEQNLGHDTMYWYKQDSKKFLKIMFSYNNKELIINETVPNRFSPKSPDKAHLNLHINSLELGDSAVYFCASSQVGKTGELFFGEGSRLTVL.

This clonotype was seen repeatedly, ten times or more. The CDR3 DNA reads as TGTGCCAGCAGCTTAAGGTCCTCGGCTAGACAAGAGACCCAGTACTTC. This gives the protein CASSLRSSARQETQYF. V gene TRBV11-2 combines with J gene TRBJ2-5; no clear D. This CDR3 region has 16 residues. Trimming cost V 2 bases and J 2 bases, with 15 bases left between them. Germline-derived CDR1 and CDR2 are SGHAT and FQNNGV.

The sample holds many counts of this clonotype. This chain joins TRBV7-9 and TRBJ1-1, with TRBD1 matching 8 bases. The CDR3 runs 15 residues. Per germline, CDR1 SEHNR and CDR2 FQNEAQ (reference sequence). V was pared by 4 bases and J by 4 bases, with 8 bases of the junction left unmatched. The CDR3 here is CASSSQGARSTEAFF. DNA for the CDR3: TGTGCCAGCAGCTCCCAGGGGGCGCGTTCCACTGAAGCTTTCTTT.

The sample holds many counts of this clonotype. The J gene is TRBJ1-4, the V gene TRBV2, with TRBD1 matching 8 bases. After removal of 7 bases from V and 7 bases from J, the junction contained 5 bases not matched to a gene. The CDR3 consists of 13 residues. Per germline, CDR1 SNHLY and CDR2 FYNNEI. The CDR3 sequence: CASKDRVGEKLFF. The CDR3 bases are TGTGCCAGCAAGGACAGGGTGGGTGAAAAACTGTTTTTT.

This clonotype was recorded many times. V usage is TRBV13 and J usage is TRBJ1-2; D may be TRBD1 (6 bases). CDR3 length: 13 amino acids. Germline-derived CDR1 and CDR2 are PRHDT and FYEKMQ (reference sequence). With 5 bases removed from V and 2 bases from J, the gap between germline ends came to 9 bases. This chain's CDR3 is CASSKGQNYGYTF. In DNA form, the CDR3 reads TGTGCCAGCAGCAAAGGACAGAACTATGGCTACACCTTC.

The J gene is TRBJ2-1, the V gene TRBV20-1; 9 bases agree with TRBD2. Germline V gene data show CDR1 as DFQATT and CDR2 as SNEGSKA (reference sequence). J was trimmed by 0 bases and V by 0 bases; bases with no gene match: 6. CDR3 length: 17 residues. The CDR3 spells CSARDVGSGSSYNEQFF. CDR3 in DNA: TGCAGTGCTAGAGATGTTGGTAGCGGGAGCTCCTACAATGAGCAGTTCTTC.

In its sample, this clonotype was seen many times. The chain uses TRBV28 and TRBJ1-3; tentative D call: TRBD1 (5 bases). V gave up 5 bases and J gave up 2 bases, with 13 bases separating them. The CDR3 is 15 residues long. Per germline, CDR1 MDHEN and CDR2 SYDVKM. The CDR3 nucleotides read TGTGCCAGCAGTCCACCCTGGGGCCCTGGAAACACCATATATTTT. Amino acids: CASSPPWGPGNTIYF.

This clonotype was detected ten times or more. The genes are TRBV20-1 and TRBJ2-3; the match to TRBD1 covers 11 bases. The CDR3 has 16 residues. The J segment lost 3 bases and the V segment lost 2 bases, leaving 7 bases of the junction unmatched. In germline, CDR1 is DFQATT, CDR2 SNEGSKA (reference sequence). The chain's CDR3 is CSARKDRGPRTDTQYF. CDR3 nucleotides: TGCAGTGCTAGAAAGGACAGGGGGCCCCGGACAGATACGCAGTATTTT.

This clonotype was counted a few times. The V call is TRBV2, the J call TRBJ1-5; D may be TRBD1 (5 bases). The ends were cut back, 2 bases at V and 2 bases at J, with 13 bases in the middle. The CDR3 contains 16 residues. The germline CDR1 and CDR2 sequences are SNHLY and FYNNEI. The CDR3 is CASSETGPGGNQPQHF. The DNA for the CDR3 is TGTGCCAGCAGTGAAACGGGTCCGGGGGGCAATCAGCCCCAGCATTTT. The full variable domain, in which reference TRBV2 and TRBJ1-5 provide the parts outside the CDR3, is EPEVTQTPSHQVTQMGQEVILRCVPISNHLYFYWYRQILGQKVEFLVSFYNNEISEKSEIFDDQFSVERPDGSNFTLKIRSTKLEDSAMYFCASSETGPGGNQPQHFGDGTRLSIL.

This clonotype was counted ten times or more. This sequence joins TRBV6-1 and TRBJ2-1; D is unclear. CDR1 and CDR2 from the germline V gene are MNHNS and SASEGT. The CDR3 consists of 15 residues. The germline V and J ends were trimmed by 2 bases and 6 bases, with 14 bases remaining between them. DNA of the CDR3: TGTGCCAGCAGTGAACTCCCGTCCGGCTCCAATGAGCAGTTCTTC. Residues: CASSELPSGSNEQFF.

DNA of the CDR3: TGTGCCAGCACCGACTGGGGGCAGGAAGCTTTCTTT. This sequence encodes CASTDWGQEAFF. V usage is TRBV6-1 and J usage is TRBJ1-1; TRBD1 might be the D (6 bases). CDR1 and CDR2 (germline): MNHNS, SASEGT. The ends were cut back, 7 bases at V and 8 bases at J, with 14 bases in the middle. The CDR3 runs 12 residues.

This clonotype was counted ten times or more. V gene TRBV12-5 combines with J gene TRBJ2-1, with D unresolved. Looked up from germline, CDR1 is LGHNT and CDR2 is FRNRAP. The CDR3 extends over 12 amino acids. Between the trimmed V and J ends, which lost 5 bases and 3 bases, there was a span of 5 bases. The chain's CDR3 is CASGANYNEQFF. The CDR3 nucleotides read TGTGCTAGTGGTGCTAACTACAATGAGCAGTTCTTC.

The chain has TRBV15 and TRBJ2-1, with 7 bases aligning to TRBD1. V gave up 5 bases and J gave up 7 bases; unmatched junction bases: 5. CDR1 LNHNV and CDR2 YYDKDF come from the germline V gene (reference sequence). The CDR3 is made up of 13 amino acids. The CDR3 nucleotides read TGTGCCACCAGCTCATCGGGACAGAATGAGCAGTTCTTC. Residues: CATSSSGQNEQFF.

At least ten counts were recorded for this clonotype. V is TRBV28 and J is TRBJ1-1, with D perhaps TRBD1 (6 bases). From germline, CDR1 is MDHEN and CDR2 SYDVKM. The CDR3 is 14 amino acids. V was clipped by 6 bases and J by 6 bases, with 17 bases between them. The CDR3 protein is CASSLLNRAAEAFF. The CDR3 nucleotides read TGTGCCAGCAGCCTACTCAACAGGGCGGCTGAAGCTTTCTTT.

The chain carries TRBV14 and TRBJ2-3; D unresolved. The V gene lost 3 bases and the J gene lost 2 bases, with 9 bases spanning the gap. This CDR3 comprises 14 residues. The germline V gene has CDR1 SGHDN and CDR2 FVKESK. CDR3 sequence (DNA): TGTGCCAGCAGCCAGGCCTATGTCACAGATACGCAGTATTTT. Protein product: CASSQAYVTDTQYF.

This clonotype was recorded a few times. The V and J genes are TRBV19 and TRBJ1-1; TRBD1 matches 7 bases. Germline assignment: CDR1 LNHDA and CDR2 SQIVND (reference sequence). The CDR3 totals 13 residues. Trimming cost V 7 bases and J 5 bases; bases outside gene matches: 7. CDR3 sequence: CASTFDRETEAFF. The DNA of the CDR3 is TGTGCCAGTACCTTCGACAGGGAAACTGAAGCTTTCTTT.

The chain carries TRBV29-1 and TRBJ1-2; 9 nucleotides line up with TRBD1. This CDR3 is built from 17 residues. The ends lost 2 bases at V and 4 bases at J; junction bases unmatched: 14. Per germline, CDR1 SQVTM and CDR2 ANQGSEA. CDR3 sequence (DNA): TGCAGCGTTGAAAAGGACAGGGGCGTTAATTACTTCTATGGCTACACCTTC. It encodes CSVEKDRGVNYFYGYTF.